The clone carrying this TCR beta chain was seen only once. Antigen: not known. This sample was included in a study of T cell responses to AZD1222 COVID-19 vaccine. Study-wide context: Timing groups of about 4 and about 12 weeks for second doses were pooled.

Measured with immunoSEQ multiplex PCR; TCRdb has only the in-frame clones, and not every one. This table has about 120,000 clones, over 75% appearing once. The CDR3 contains 16 residues. V was pared by 0 bases and J by 4 bases, with 16 bases between. Germline loops: CDR1 ENHRY, CDR2 SYGVKD. General study results and limits: Per reports, nearly half of all spike-specific TCRs target regions that are unmutated in variants. Females outnumbered males among donors, who were mostly white British; clonal diversity was possibly underestimated. None of the repertoires were sampled until the peak T cell response had passed.

This clonotype originated in an adult in good health. The sample here was peripheral blood, taken on day 0 of AZD1222 vaccination. This rearrangement joins TRBV10-3 to TRBJ2-7; D unclear. CDR3 sequence reads: CAISESTSAWDYEQYF. CDR3 DNA sequence: TGTGCCATCAGTGAGTCGACCTCCGCTTGGGATTACGAGCAGTACTTC.